Presented here are 9 T cell receptor beta chains from one specimen sequenced in a study of shared clonotypes between healthy human individuals. The naive CD8 population came from CD45RO-negative cells selected for CCR7, without terminally differentiated effector memory CD45RA+ cells. The assay was immunoSEQ multiplex PCR, and TCRdb's table has in-frame clones only and misses some. This sample has about 2 million clones; about 95% occur once, and the top ten carry roughly 1%. The sequencing input was naive CD8+ T cells sorted from blood. These receptors originate from a man between 18 and 35 years old in good health.

The chain has TRBV4-3 and TRBJ2-1; possibly TRBD2 for D (5 bases). V was clipped by 0 bases and J by 0 bases, with 21 bases between them. Germline V gene lookup returns CDR1 LGHNA and CDR2 YSLEER. The CDR3 covers 20 residues. The DNA of the CDR3 is TGCGCCAGCAGCCAAGACCCCCCACAATGGGAAACTAGCTCCTACAATGAGCAGTTCTTC. Amino acid sequence: CASSQDPPQWETSSYNEQFF.

This chain connects TRBV25-1 to TRBJ2-3; 10 positions agree with TRBD2. The V gene's germline CDR1 is MGHDK and CDR2 SYGVNS. The CDR3 totals 17 residues. Trimming at V came to 3 bases and at J to 1 base, leaving 7 bases not matched to a gene. The CDR3 sequence: CASSERTGTSGTDTQYF. CDR3 DNA sequence: TGTGCCAGCAGTGAGCGTACCGGGACTAGCGGCACAGATACGCAGTATTTT.

In regard to this clone: Additional DNA sequences in this sample encode the identical CDR3. The chain couples TRBV2 to TRBJ2-7; D is possibly TRBD2 (6 bases). CDR3 length: 12 amino acids. CDR1 and CDR2 (germline): SNHLY, FYNNEI. With 4 bases removed from V and 2 bases from J, the gap between germline ends came to 6 bases. CDR3 in amino acids: CASSGGAYEQYF. The CDR3 nucleotides read TGTGCCAGCAGTGGGGGGGCCTACGAGCAGTACTTC.

The chain joins TRBV7-9 to TRBJ1-1; TRBD1 matches 7 bases. The J segment lost 7 bases and the V segment lost 4 bases, leaving 3 bases of the junction unmatched. Germline V gene lookup returns CDR1 SEHNR and CDR2 FQNEAQ (reference sequence). The CDR3 totals 12 residues. The CDR3 nucleotides are TGTGCCAGCAGCTGGGGGACAGATGAAGCTTTCTTT. It specifies CASSWGTDEAFF.

The chain couples TRBV28 to TRBJ2-7, with D possibly being TRBD1 (6 bases). The CDR3 covers 16 residues. Trimming took off 5 bases at V and 6 bases at J, with 23 bases between the two ends. Germline V gene data show CDR1 as MDHEN and CDR2 as SYDVKM. The CDR3 loop reads CASSSYREAVGSEQYF. As DNA, the CDR3 is TGTGCCAGCAGTAGTTACAGGGAAGCGGTCGGGTCCGAGCAGTACTTC.

This clone showed up just once. V gene TRBV6-5 combines with J gene TRBJ2-7; TRBD2 matches 8 bases. The junction had 9 bases not matched to a gene; V was cut back by 2 bases and J by 6 bases. CDR1 MNHEY and CDR2 SVGAGI come from the germline V gene. This CDR3 is 15 amino acids long. The CDR3 region is CASSYARGLVGEQYF. The CDR3, as DNA: TGTGCCAGCAGTTACGCGCGGGGACTAGTTGGCGAGCAGTACTTC.

The sample holds one count of this clone. A read error may account for a junction end that differs from germline. CDR3 sequence reads: CARSVALLRTGLRSGSNF. The CDR3 nucleotides are TGTGCCAGAAGCGTAGCCTTACTCAGGACAGGTCTCCGCAGCGGCTCTAACTTC. V gene TRBV5-3 combines with J gene TRBJ2-7; 7 nucleotides agree with TRBD1. TRBV5-3 is treated as an ORF (open reading frame) with a function not yet certain. This CDR3 comprises 18 residues.

The V gene is TRBV5-1, the J gene TRBJ2-5; D uncertain. V was shortened by 3 bases and J by 7 bases, with 7 bases between the two germline ends. CDR1 is SGHRS and CDR2 is YFSETQ in the germline V gene. The CDR3 extends over 11 amino acids. CDR3 loop: CASSYDGTQYF. In DNA form, the CDR3 reads TGCGCCAGCAGCTATGACGGGACCCAGTACTTC.

This chain links TRBV12-2 with TRBJ2-7; the table's D call of TRBD2 was not tested on the DNA. TRBV12-2 represents a pseudogene. CDR3 length: 18 residues. The CDR3 nucleotides are TGTGCAAGTCGCTTGAGTCCCTTGAGGGGGGGAAGCTCCTACGAGCAGTACTTC. This sequence encodes CASRLSPLRGGSSYEQYF.